Only a few counts were recorded for the clone carrying this TCR beta chain. The antigen remains unidentified. The source of the sample is a study of cytomegalovirus exposure and HLA in healthy donors. Overall study findings and caveats: The study reported that TCR beta sequences accurately predicted HLA-A and HLA-B alleles in most subjects. Presence/absence analyses assumed roughly uniform sequencing depth across donors, which may not hold.

Healthy bone marrow donors made up the cohort. PCR used 60 Vbeta primers and 13 Jbeta primers. Measured with immunoSEQ multiplex PCR; TCRdb has only the in-frame clones, and not every one. The sample has fewer than 90,000 clones; about 71% are singletons. From germline, CDR1 is SQVTM and CDR2 ANQGSEA. CDR3 size: 12 residues. The V and J ends lost 5 bases and 3 bases respectively, with 8 bases between them. The chain links TRBV29-1 to TRBJ2-1; possible D gene TRBD1, 5 bases. Sequenced input: PBMCs. This clonotype was sampled from a woman aged 45-65 years in good health and CMV-seropositive. CDR3 loop: CSVKGLYNEQFF. The CDR3, as DNA: TGCAGCGTTAAGGGGCTCTACAATGAGCAGTTCTTC.